Sequencing of this T cell receptor beta chain was carried out in a study of T cells after yellow fever vaccination. The count of this clonotype is one. The germline CDR1 and CDR2 sequences are LNHDA and SQIVND (reference sequence). The CDR3 consists of 15 residues. The V end was cut by 8 bases, the J end by 2 bases, with 13 bases between. Making TCR cDNA involved 5'RACE template switching, which added UMIs and a universal primer site. From the 5' RACE reads, TCRdb called clonotypes with MiXCR, one entry per CDR3 protein. The sample has around 600,000 distinct CDR3 sequences; 9% to 15% are singletons. The sample in question was PBMCs, obtained on the day of the yellow fever booster vaccination. The clonotype originates from a man aged 25-45 years who received the YFV17D yellow fever vaccine. The rearrangement links TRBV19 to TRBJ2-6; D gene unclear. The CDR3 protein is CASGHGVAGANVLTF. For the CDR3, the DNA is TGTGCCAGTGGCCACGGAGTCGCTGGGGCCAACGTCCTGACTTTC.